This TCR beta chain was sequenced for a study of post-analysis software for immune sequencing data (dated by TCRdb to the mid-2010s). At the level of the whole study: Disease courses on record covered relapsing-remitting, secondary progressive and progressive-relapsing multiple sclerosis, though some patients had no subtype annotation. The multiple sclerosis patient repertoires were compared with approximately 11 previously published healthy control repertoires from donors aged about 6 to 25 years. A subset of samples was prepared in parallel using single-end sample barcoding, then pooled and co-amplified after Illumina adapter ligation. Study-level results and caveats: Significantly higher frequencies in patients than in controls were found for five or six TRBV segments, including TRBV5-6, TRBV5-1 and TRBV20-1. Normalized Chao1 diversity was significantly lower in multiple sclerosis patients than controls, suggesting substantial peripheral T-cell clonal expansion. The control group was slightly older than the multiple sclerosis patient group. Direct clustering with F measure showed strong co-clustering of samples prepared in the same batch, prompting a batch-effect correction.

From cysteine to phenylalanine, the CDR3 is 14 amino acids long. Of all the DNA, just the CDR3 is kept, 42 bases in frame from base 1. Sequences MNHEY (CDR1) and SVGEGT (CDR2) are obtained from the germline V gene. After removal of 7 bases from V and 4 bases from J, the junction retains 5 bases not matched to a gene. The protocol used for the library was PCR. Instrument on record: Illumina HiSeq 2500. To reduce PCR and sequencing biases, unique molecular identifiers were incorporated into the TCR beta cDNA libraries. Roughly 0.5 million cDNA molecules were obtained per 1 to 10 million input T cells, so each molecule approximated one T cell. The patient libraries were prepared and sequenced using the same protocol as the earlier healthy control dataset. Within a given batch, samples were prepared together, multiplexed and sequenced on the same HiSeq lane. The authors processed their data as follows. MIGEC was used to process the raw barcoded reads, and molecular identifier groups with only a single read were discarded before consensus assembly and CDR3 extraction. VDJtools was used for post-analysis of the clonotype tables, and diversity was normalized by down-sampling every dataset to the size of the smallest sample. Repertoire overlap clustering matched CDR3 amino acid but not nucleotide sequences to correct batch-related cross-sample contamination. TCRdb reanalyzed the raw reads on its own, using fastp at Q25 for trimming and MiXCR for clone calling, and kept in-frame beta chains. Each entry merges the rows of one CDR3 protein and shows their most common DNA and genes. TCRdb, not the original authors, processed these V and J calls. The sample profile shows around 500,000 distinct CDR3 sequences; around a third of them were found once. Of the sample, about 5.6% is held by the ten largest clones.

To demonstrate the VDJtools post-analysis software, the study profiled TCR beta repertoires from the peripheral blood of about a dozen young patients with multiple sclerosis. Multiple sclerosis patients were children and adolescents aged roughly 6 to 16 years. There are a few counts of this clonotype. Which antigen it targets is not known. No quality values exist for individual bases; no much larger clone is one base distant. Material for sequencing was blood. The clonotype was recovered from a girl aged 2-17 years with multiple sclerosis. Here the chain combines TRBV6-2 or TRBV6-3 and TRBJ1-1, with 11 bases matching TRBD1. DNA sequence: TGTGCCAGCACCCGGGACAGGGGGAGCACTGAAGCTTTCTTT. Its coded protein is CASTRDRGSTEAFF.